The source of this T cell receptor beta chain is a study of cytomegalovirus exposure and HLA in healthy donors. The germline CDR1 and CDR2 sequences are SGHNT and YYREEE (reference sequence). The CDR3 consists of 15 residues. The V gene end was trimmed by 4 bases and the J gene end by 3 bases; junction bases not matched to a gene: 7. Study results and caveats: Reports showed the classifier diagnosing cytomegalovirus status with high specificity and sensitivity. Productive status was seen about 87% or about 30% of the time for most TCR beta V segments in an earlier analysis. A later analysis associated 15,000 or so TCR beta sequences with HLA alleles at a 0.05 false discovery rate. As a later analysis showed, several of the most significant clusters appeared to be linked to common viral pathogens.

To note about this clone: The antigen is not known.

The PCR contained 60 Vbeta and 13 Jbeta primers. Measured with immunoSEQ multiplex PCR; TCRdb has only the in-frame clones, and not every one. Among about 130,000 clones listed, 76% were seen once. This sequence joins TRBV5-4 and TRBJ2-5, with TRBD2 matching over 9 bases. The sequence derives from a man aged 50 to 59 in good health and CMV-seronegative. Sequenced sample: PBMCs. CDR3 loop: CASSMTSGAEETQYF. CDR3 coding DNA: TGTGCCAGCAGCATGACTAGCGGCGCTGAAGAGACCCAGTACTTC.